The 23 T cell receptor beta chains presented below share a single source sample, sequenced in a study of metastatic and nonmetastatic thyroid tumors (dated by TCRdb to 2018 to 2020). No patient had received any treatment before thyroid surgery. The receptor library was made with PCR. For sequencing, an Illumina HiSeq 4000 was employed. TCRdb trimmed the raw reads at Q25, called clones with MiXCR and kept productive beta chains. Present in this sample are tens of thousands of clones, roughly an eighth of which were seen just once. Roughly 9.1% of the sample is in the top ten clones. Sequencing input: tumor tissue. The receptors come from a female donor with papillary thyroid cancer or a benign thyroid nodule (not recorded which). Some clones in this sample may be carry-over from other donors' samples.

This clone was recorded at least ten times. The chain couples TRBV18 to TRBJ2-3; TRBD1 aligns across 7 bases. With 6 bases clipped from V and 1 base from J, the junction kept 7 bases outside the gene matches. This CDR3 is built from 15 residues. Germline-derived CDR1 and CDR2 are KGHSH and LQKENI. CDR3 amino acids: CASSLIGQGTDTQYF. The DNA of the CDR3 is TGTGCCAGCTCTCTTATAGGACAGGGCACAGATACGCAGTATTTT.

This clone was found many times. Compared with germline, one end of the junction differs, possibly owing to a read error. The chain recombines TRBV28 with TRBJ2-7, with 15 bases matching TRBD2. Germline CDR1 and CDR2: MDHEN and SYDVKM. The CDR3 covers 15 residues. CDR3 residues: CASGSLGLAGGPYVF. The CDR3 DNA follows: TGTGCCAGCGGATCCCTCGGACTAGCGGGAGGGCCGTATGTGTTC.

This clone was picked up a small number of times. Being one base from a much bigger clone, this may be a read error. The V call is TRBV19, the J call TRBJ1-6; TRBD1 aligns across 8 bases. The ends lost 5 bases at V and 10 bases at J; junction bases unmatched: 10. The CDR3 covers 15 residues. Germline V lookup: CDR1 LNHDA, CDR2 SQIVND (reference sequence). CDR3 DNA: TGTGCCAGTAGTCCCAGATGGTACAGGGGGTCACCCCTCCACTTT. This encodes CASSPRWYRGSPLHF.

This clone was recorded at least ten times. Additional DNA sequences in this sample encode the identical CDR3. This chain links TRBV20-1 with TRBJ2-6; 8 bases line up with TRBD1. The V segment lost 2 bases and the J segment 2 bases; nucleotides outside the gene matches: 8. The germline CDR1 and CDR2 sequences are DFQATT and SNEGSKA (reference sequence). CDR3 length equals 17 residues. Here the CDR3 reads CSARLEDRATGANVLTF. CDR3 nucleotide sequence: TGCAGTGCTAGACTGGAGGACAGGGCTACTGGGGCCAACGTCCTGACTTTC.

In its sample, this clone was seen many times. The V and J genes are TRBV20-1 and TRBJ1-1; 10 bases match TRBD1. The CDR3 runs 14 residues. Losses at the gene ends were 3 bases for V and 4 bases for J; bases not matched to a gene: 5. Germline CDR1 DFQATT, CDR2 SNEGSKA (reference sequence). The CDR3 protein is CSASLRDRGTEAFF. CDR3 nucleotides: TGCAGTGCTAGCCTCCGGGACAGGGGCACTGAAGCTTTCTTT.

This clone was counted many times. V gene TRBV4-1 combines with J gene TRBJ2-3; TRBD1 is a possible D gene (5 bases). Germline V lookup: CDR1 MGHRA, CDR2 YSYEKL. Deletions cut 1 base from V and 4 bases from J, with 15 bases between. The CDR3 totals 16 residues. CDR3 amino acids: CASSQAPGGAPDTQYF. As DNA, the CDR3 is TGCGCCAGCAGCCAAGCCCCCGGTGGGGCCCCAGATACGCAGTATTTT.

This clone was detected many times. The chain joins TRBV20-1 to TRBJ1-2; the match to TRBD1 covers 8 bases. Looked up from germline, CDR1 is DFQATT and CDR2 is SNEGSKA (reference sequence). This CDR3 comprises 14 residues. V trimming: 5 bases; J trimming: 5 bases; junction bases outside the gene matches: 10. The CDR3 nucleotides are TGCAGTGCTCTAATGTCTTGGACAGGGTATGGCTACACCTTC. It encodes CSALMSWTGYGYTF.

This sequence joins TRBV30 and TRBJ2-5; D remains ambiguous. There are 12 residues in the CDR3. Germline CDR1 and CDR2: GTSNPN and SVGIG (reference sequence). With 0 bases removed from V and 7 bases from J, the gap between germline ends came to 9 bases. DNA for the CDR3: TGTGCCTGGAGTGTTCCGGGTGGGACCCAGTACTTC. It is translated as CAWSVPGGTQYF.

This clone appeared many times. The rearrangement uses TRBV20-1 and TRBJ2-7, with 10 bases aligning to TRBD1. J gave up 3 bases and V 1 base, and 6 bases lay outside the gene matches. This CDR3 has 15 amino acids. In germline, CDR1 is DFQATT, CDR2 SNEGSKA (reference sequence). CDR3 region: CSARVGTGAYYEQYF. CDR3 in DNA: TGCAGTGCTAGAGTAGGGACAGGGGCCTACTACGAGCAGTACTTC.

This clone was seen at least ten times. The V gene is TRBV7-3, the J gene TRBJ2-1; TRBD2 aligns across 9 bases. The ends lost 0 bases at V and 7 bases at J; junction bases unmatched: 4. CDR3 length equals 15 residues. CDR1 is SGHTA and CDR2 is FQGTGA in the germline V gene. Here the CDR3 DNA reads TGTGCCAGCAGCTTAACTAGCGGGAGAGGGAATGAGCAGTTCTTC. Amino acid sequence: CASSLTSGRGNEQFF.

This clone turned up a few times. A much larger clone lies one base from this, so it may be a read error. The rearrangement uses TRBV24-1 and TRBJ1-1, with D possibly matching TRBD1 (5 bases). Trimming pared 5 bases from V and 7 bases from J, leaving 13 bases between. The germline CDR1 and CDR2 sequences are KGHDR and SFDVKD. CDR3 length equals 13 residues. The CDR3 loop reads CATSAFQGDEAFF. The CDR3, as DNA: TGTGCCACCAGTGCTTTCCAGGGAGATGAAGCTTTCTTT.

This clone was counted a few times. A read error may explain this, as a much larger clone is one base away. CDR3 bases: TGTGCCAGCAGCCTTTTGTCGGATCCCAAGTTTTTGTTCTTC. Translating it yields CASSLLSDPKFLFF. V usage is TRBV12-3 or TRBV12-4 and J usage is TRBJ2-1; D gene ambiguous. CDR3 length equals 14 residues. V was shortened by 6 bases and J by 15 bases, with 24 bases between the two germline ends.

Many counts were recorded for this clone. CDR3 loop: CASSSFSSGNTIYF. The CDR3 coding sequence is TGTGCCAGCAGCTCTTTTTCTTCTGGAAACACCATATATTTT. The rearrangement joins TRBV7-9 to TRBJ1-3; D is ambiguous. CDR1 and CDR2 from the germline V gene are SEHNR and FQNEAQ (reference sequence). The CDR3 length is 14 residues. Deletions cut 4 bases from V and 1 base from J, with 8 bases between.

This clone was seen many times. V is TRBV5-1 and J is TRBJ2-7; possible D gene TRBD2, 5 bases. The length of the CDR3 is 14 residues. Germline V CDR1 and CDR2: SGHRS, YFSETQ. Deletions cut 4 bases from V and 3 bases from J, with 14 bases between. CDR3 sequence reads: CASSMDGMGYEQYF. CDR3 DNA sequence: TGCGCCAGCAGCATGGACGGGATGGGCTACGAGCAGTACTTC. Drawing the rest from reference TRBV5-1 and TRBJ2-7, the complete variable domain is KAGVTQTPRYLIKTRGQQVTLSCSPISGHRSVSWYQQTPGQGLQFLFEYFSETQRNKGNFPGRFSGRQFSNSRSEMNVSTLELGDSALYLCASSMDGMGYEQYFGPGTRLTVT.

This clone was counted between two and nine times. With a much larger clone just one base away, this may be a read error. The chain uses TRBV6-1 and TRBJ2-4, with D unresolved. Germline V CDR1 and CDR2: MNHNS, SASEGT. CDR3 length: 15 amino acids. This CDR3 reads CTSSQYPLAKNIQYF. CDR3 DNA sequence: TGTACCAGCAGTCAATATCCTCTAGCCAAAAACATTCAGTACTTC.

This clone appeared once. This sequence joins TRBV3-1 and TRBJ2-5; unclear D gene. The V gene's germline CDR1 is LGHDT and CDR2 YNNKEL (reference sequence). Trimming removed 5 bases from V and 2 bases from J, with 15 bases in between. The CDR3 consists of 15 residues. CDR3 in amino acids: CASSAVLFPQETQYF. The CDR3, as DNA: TGTGCCAGCAGCGCAGTCTTATTCCCGCAAGAGACCCAGTACTTC.

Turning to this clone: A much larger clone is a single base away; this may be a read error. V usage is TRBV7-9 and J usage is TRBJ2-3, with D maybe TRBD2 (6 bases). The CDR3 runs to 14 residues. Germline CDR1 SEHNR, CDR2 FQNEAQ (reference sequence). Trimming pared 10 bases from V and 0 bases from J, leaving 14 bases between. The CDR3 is CAKRAGQSTDTQYF. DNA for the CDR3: TGTGCCAAACGAGCGGGCCAGAGCACAGATACGCAGTATTTT.

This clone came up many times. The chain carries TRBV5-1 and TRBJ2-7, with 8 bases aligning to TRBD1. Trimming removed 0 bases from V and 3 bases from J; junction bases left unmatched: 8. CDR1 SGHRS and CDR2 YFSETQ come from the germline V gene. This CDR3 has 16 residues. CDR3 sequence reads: CASSLGVIGTGYEQYF. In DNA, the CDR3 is TGCGCCAGCAGCTTGGGAGTGATCGGGACAGGCTACGAGCAGTACTTC.

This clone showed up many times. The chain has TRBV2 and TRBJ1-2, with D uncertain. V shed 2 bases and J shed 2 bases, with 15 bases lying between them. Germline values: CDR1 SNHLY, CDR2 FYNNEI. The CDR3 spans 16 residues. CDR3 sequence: CASSEFLGAGNYGYTF. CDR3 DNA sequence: TGTGCCAGCAGTGAATTTTTGGGAGCCGGCAACTATGGCTACACCTTC.

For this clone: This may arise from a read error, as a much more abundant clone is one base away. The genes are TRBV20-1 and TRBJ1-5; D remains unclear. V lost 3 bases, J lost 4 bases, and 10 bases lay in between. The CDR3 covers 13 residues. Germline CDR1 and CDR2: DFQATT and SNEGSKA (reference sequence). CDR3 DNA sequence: TGCAGTGCTAGTGTTCAGAAGAATCAGCCCCAGCATTTT. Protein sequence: CSASVQKNQPQHF.

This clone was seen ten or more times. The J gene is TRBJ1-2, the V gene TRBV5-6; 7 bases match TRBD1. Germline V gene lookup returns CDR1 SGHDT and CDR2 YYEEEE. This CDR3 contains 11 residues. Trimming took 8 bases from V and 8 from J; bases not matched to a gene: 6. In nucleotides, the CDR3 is TGTGCCAGTAGTGACAGGGCCGGCTACACCTTC. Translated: CASSDRAGYTF.

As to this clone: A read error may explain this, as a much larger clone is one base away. CDR3 nucleotide sequence: TGTGCCAGCAGCCGAGATGTGAGGAGGTCTGGAAACACCATATATTTT. This translates into CASSRDVRRSGNTIYF. The rearrangement uses TRBV3-1 and TRBJ1-3; D remains unclear. Trimming stripped 4 bases from V and 1 base from J, with 14 bases between. The V gene's germline CDR1 is LGHDT and CDR2 YNNKEL (reference sequence). The CDR3 has 16 residues.

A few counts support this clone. The CDR3 loop reads CASSVDGRSNQPQHF. The CDR3 DNA reads as TGTGCCAGCAGCGTAGATGGGAGAAGCAATCAGCCCCAGCATTTT. The genes are TRBV9 and TRBJ1-5; D is unclear. Trimming pared 0 bases from V and 1 base from J, leaving 8 bases between. Looked up from germline, CDR1 is SGDLS and CDR2 is YYNGEE. This CDR3 spans 15 amino acids.